The clone carrying this T cell receptor beta chain showed up just a few times. Its cognate antigen is unknown. This sample was taken from a study of T-cell reconstitution after alpha-beta-depleted transplantation in children. Study-wide results and caveats: Some patients' high day-60 TCRbeta diversity was attributed to recipient cells surviving conditioning. It was reported that alpha-beta T cells came from several hundred expanded graft clones (about two months after transplant). When one year had passed after transplant, most T-cell counts and diversity came from newly produced T cells.

As it was prepared, the TCRbeta library received unique molecular identifiers. MiXCR, run by TCRdb on the PCR reads, gives a single entry per CDR3 protein. The table includes 200,000 or so distinct CDR3 sequences, approximately 8.4% detected once. Germline V CDR1 and CDR2: SGDLS, YYNGEE. With 4 bases clipped from V and 5 bases from J, the junction kept 5 bases outside the gene matches. The CDR3 runs 15 residues. The TCR was taken from a male patient aged 2-15 years who had a stem cell transplant for acute myeloid leukemia, so the T cells may come from the graft donor. The sequences come from PBMCs, mostly from graft donor cells, collected 360 days after TCRalphabeta/CD19-depleted stem cell transplant. V usage is TRBV9 and J usage is TRBJ2-1; 11 nucleotides align to TRBD2. CDR3 in DNA: TGTGCCAGCAGCCCGCCGGGACTAGCGGACAATGAGCAGTTCTTC. Residues: CASSPPGLADNEQFF.